The rows below give T cell receptor beta chains drawn from one sample of a study of metastatic and nonmetastatic thyroid tumors. TCRdb re-called clones via MiXCR from the PCR reads. The table has 33,000 or so clones, about 21% seen once. Sequencing was performed on blood. These receptors all stem from a female donor with papillary thyroid cancer or a benign thyroid nodule (not recorded which). Some clones in this sample may be carry-over from other donors' samples. Each CDR3 is given with its conserved first and last residue. Fields, in order: D gene, J gene, V gene, clone size, CDR3 DNA, CDR3 protein. The D gene is left open where the match is weak. Clone size is stated in some rows and not others, as once, few, many or a class when expanded.

D: .; J: TRBJ2-3; V: TRBV4-1; size: many; DNA: TGCGCCAGCAGACAGGAAATTGGCACAGATACGCAGTATTTT; CDR3: CASRQEIGTDTQYF
D: TRBD1; J: TRBJ2-7; V: TRBV4-3; size: .; DNA: TGCGCCAGCAGCCCCGGACAGGGGGCCTCCTACGAGCAGTACTTC; CDR3: CASSPGQGASYEQYF
D: .; J: TRBJ2-7; V: TRBV5-4; size: many; DNA: TGTGCCAGCAGCTTGATAGGATCCTACGAGCAGTACTTC; CDR3: CASSLIGSYEQYF
D: TRBD1; J: TRBJ1-2; V: TRBV25-1; size: many; DNA: TGTGCCAGCAATGGACAGGGGAGACAGGGGGTTGGCTACACCTTC; CDR3: CASNGQGRQGVGYTF
D: .; J: TRBJ2-7; V: TRBV20-1; size: many; DNA: TGCAGTGCTAGAGATATTGGGAGGGAGCAGTACTTC; CDR3: CSARDIGREQYF
D: .; J: TRBJ1-6; V: TRBV19; size: many; DNA: TGTGCCAGTAGGAGTTCCCGTGCAGCACTTAATTATAATTCACCCCTCCACTTT; CDR3: CASRSSRAALNYNSPLHF
D: TRBD1; J: TRBJ1-2; V: TRBV11-1; size: once; DNA: TGTGCCAGCAGCTCCAGGGACAGGGGGCGCGTCAGCTATGGCTACACCTTC; CDR3: CASSSRDRGRVSYGYTF
D: TRBD1; J: TRBJ1-3; V: TRBV12-3/TRBV12-4; size: many; DNA: TGTGCCAGCAGTTTCGCAGGGGGAAATGGAAACACCATATATTTT; CDR3: CASSFAGGNGNTIYF
D: .; J: TRBJ1-2; V: TRBV5-1; size: .; DNA: TGCGCCAGCACTTCAGCGAACTATGGCTACACCTTC; CDR3: CASTSANYGYTF
D: TRBD2; J: TRBJ2-1; V: TRBV9; size: many; DNA: TGTGCCAGCAGCGCCCAGGGACTAGCGGGGAACAATGAGCAGTTCTTC; CDR3: CASSAQGLAGNNEQFF
D: TRBD1; J: TRBJ1-3; V: TRBV19; size: many; DNA: TGTGCCAGTAGTGAGACCGGGACAGGGAATGGAAACACCATATATTTT; CDR3: CASSETGTGNGNTIYF
D: TRBD2; J: TRBJ2-3; V: TRBV6-1; size: many; DNA: TGTGCCAGCAGTTGGGGGGGGGGGGTTGGGTCAGATACGCAGTATTTT; CDR3: CASSWGGGVGSDTQYF
D: .; J: TRBJ2-3; V: TRBV12-3/TRBV12-4; size: many; DNA: TGTGCCAGCAGTGTCCGACGGTACCAATCCACAGATACGCAGTATTTT; CDR3: CASSVRRYQSTDTQYF
D: TRBD1; J: TRBJ2-5; V: TRBV6-1; size: .; DNA: TGTGCCAGCAGGGGACAGGGAGGAGAGACCCAGTACTTC; CDR3: CASRGQGGETQYF
D: .; J: TRBJ1-6; V: TRBV20-1; size: .; DNA: TGCAGTGCTGAGGACAGTAATTCACCCCTCCACTTT; CDR3: CSAEDSNSPLHF
D: TRBD1; J: TRBJ1-4; V: TRBV2; size: .; DNA: TGTGCCACGCGACAGGGGGACTGGGAAAAACTGTTTTTT; CDR3: CATRQGDWEKLFF
D: .; J: TRBJ1-6; V: TRBV20-1; size: .; DNA: TGCAGTGCGGAGGGACGGCTTGGTGAGTCACCCCTCCACTTT; CDR3: CSAEGRLGESPLHF
D: .; J: TRBJ1-3; V: TRBV7-6; size: many; DNA: TGTGCCAGCAGCCGAACCTTGGGACTTTCACTCGTGAACACCATATATTTT; CDR3: CASSRTLGLSLVNTIYF
D: TRBD1; J: TRBJ2-5; V: TRBV9; size: many; DNA: TGTGCCAGCAGCGTTACCGGGACAGAAGAGACCCAGTACTTC; CDR3: CASSVTGTEETQYF
D: TRBD2; J: TRBJ2-3; V: TRBV20-1; size: many; DNA: TGCAGTGCCATCGTGGCGGGGGGGCCTGATACGCAGTATTTT; CDR3: CSAIVAGGPDTQYF
D: TRBD2; J: TRBJ2-3; V: TRBV11-3; size: .; DNA: TGTGCCAGCAGCTTAGGACTAGCGGGAGATACGCAGTATTTT; CDR3: CASSLGLAGDTQYF
D: TRBD1; J: TRBJ1-2; V: TRBV19; size: once; DNA: TGTGCCAGTAGTGCCTCCGGACAGGGACACAACTATGGCTACACCTTC; CDR3: CASSASGQGHNYGYTF
D: .; J: TRBJ1-5; V: TRBV15; size: many; DNA: TGTGCCACCAGCAGAGTCGAGGGTGATCAGCCCCAGCATTTT; CDR3: CATSRVEGDQPQHF
D: TRBD1; J: TRBJ2-1; V: TRBV6-1; size: .; DNA: TGTGCCAGCAGTCCCGGGCCGGACAGGGGGAATGAGCAGTTCTTC; CDR3: CASSPGPDRGNEQFF
D: TRBD1; J: TRBJ1-1; V: TRBV6-5; size: many; DNA: TGTGCCAGCAGTTACCCGGGGACAGGGAACACTGAAGCTTTCTTT; CDR3: CASSYPGTGNTEAFF
D: .; J: TRBJ2-1; V: TRBV6-1; size: few; DNA: TGTGCCAGCAGCGATAGTGGGGGGGCCCTCAATGAGCAGTTCTTC; CDR3: CASSDSGGALNEQFF
D: .; J: TRBJ2-2; V: TRBV4-2; size: many; DNA: TGTGCCAGCAGCAGCATTTGGGGGGATGGGGGGAAAGACACCGGGGAGCTGTTTTTT; CDR3: CASSSIWGDGGKDTGELFF
D: .; J: TRBJ1-1; V: TRBV4-1; size: many; DNA: TGCGCCAGCAGCCAAGGGTATCCAGGTGCTTTAGAGGAAGCTTTCTTT; CDR3: CASSQGYPGALEEAFF
D: .; J: TRBJ1-6; V: TRBV10-2; size: .; DNA: TGCGCCGCCAGCAGGGACGGCTATAATTCACCCCTCCACTTT; CDR3: CAASRDGYNSPLHF
D: .; J: TRBJ1-4; V: TRBV6-5; size: few; DNA: TGTGCCAGCAAGGTGGAGGGAGCCGAACTGTTTTTT; CDR3: CASKVEGAELFF
D: .; J: TRBJ2-2; V: TRBV19; size: .; DNA: TGTGCCAGTAGTATCCCAGGCGGGGAGCTGTTTTTT; CDR3: CASSIPGGELFF
D: TRBD2; J: TRBJ2-3; V: TRBV12-3/TRBV12-4; size: .; DNA: TGTGCCAGCAGTCCGGGGACTAGCGGCCTCACAGATACGCAGTATTTT; CDR3: CASSPGTSGLTDTQYF
D: TRBD1; J: TRBJ1-5; V: TRBV4-1; size: many; DNA: TGCGCCAGCAGCCAAGTTGGGGCAGGGGGACATCAGCCCCAGCATTTT; CDR3: CASSQVGAGGHQPQHF
D: .; J: TRBJ2-7; V: TRBV11-2; size: few; DNA: TGTGCCAGCAGCGACGGCAGGAGTAACGAGCAGTACTTC; CDR3: CASSDGRSNEQYF
D: .; J: TRBJ2-7; V: TRBV11-2; size: once; DNA: TGTGCCAGCAGCTGGACAAGGGAGGAGGAGCAGTACTTC; CDR3: CASSWTREEEQYF
D: TRBD1; J: TRBJ1-1; V: TRBV20-1; size: many; DNA: TGCAGTGCAAAGACAGGGACCGGGGACACTGAAGCTTTCTTT; CDR3: CSAKTGTGDTEAFF
D: TRBD1; J: TRBJ1-2; V: TRBV27; size: .; DNA: TGTGCCAGCAGTGCTGCCGGGACAGGGGCTGGTGGCTACACCTTC; CDR3: CASSAAGTGAGGYTF
D: .; J: TRBJ2-7; V: TRBV18; size: many; DNA: TGTGCCAGCTCACCATCGCTGGCTGCGGGATACGAGCAGTACTTC; CDR3: CASSPSLAAGYEQYF
D: .; J: TRBJ2-1; V: TRBV27; size: few; DNA: TGTGCCAGCAGTCCGATACCGCTACGGAGTGAGCAGTTCTTC; CDR3: CASSPIPLRSEQFF
D: .; J: TRBJ2-5; V: TRBV29-1; size: .; DNA: TGCAGCGTTGCTGACAGATTCCAAGAGACCCAGTACTTC; CDR3: CSVADRFQETQYF
D: .; J: TRBJ2-5; V: TRBV5-1; size: many; DNA: TGCGCCAGCAGCTTGGCTTTGGGGGCCGGCGAGACCCAGTACTTC; CDR3: CASSLALGAGETQYF
D: .; J: TRBJ2-1; V: TRBV11-2; size: .; DNA: TGTGCCAGCAGCTTAGATGTCCGGGGCCCTAACAATGAGCAGTTCTTC; CDR3: CASSLDVRGPNNEQFF
D: .; J: TRBJ1-2; V: TRBV4-2; size: many; DNA: TGTGCCAGCAGCCTAAATTTGGACACCGCGTGGTATGGCTACACCTTC; CDR3: CASSLNLDTAWYGYTF
D: .; J: TRBJ1-3; V: TRBV5-5; size: many; DNA: TGTGCCAGCAGCGTTACCTTGAGCTCTGGAAACACCATATATTTT; CDR3: CASSVTLSSGNTIYF
D: .; J: TRBJ2-7; V: TRBV30; size: .; DNA: TGTGCCTGGAGTTTAGATCTCCTACGAGCGCAGTACTTC; CDR3: CAWSLDLLRAQYF
D: .; J: TRBJ2-7; V: TRBV11-2; size: many; DNA: TGTGCCAGCAGCGTTTACAGGGTTTCCTACGAGCAGTACTTC; CDR3: CASSVYRVSYEQYF